This TCR beta chain came from a study of graft-versus-host responses after intestinal transplantation. The CDR3 extends over 15 amino acids. V lost 5 bases to trimming and J lost 0 bases, with 13 bases between them. The germline V gene has CDR1 SGHVS and CDR2 FNYEAQ. Libraries were prepared by immunoSEQ multiplex PCR; TCRdb keeps only in-frame clonotypes and omits some of them. Here the sample spans tens of thousands of clones, around 95% being singletons. Comments on this clone: The target antigen is unknown.

This sequence joins TRBV7-6 and TRBJ1-1, with no clear D. This sample comprised unstimulated CD8+ T cells sorted from spleen or lymph node cells, obtained before transplant. This receptor was obtained from a human donor who was the organ donor for an intestinal transplant. CDR3 amino acids: CASSGRTVLNTEAFF. CDR3 DNA: TGTGCCAGCAGCGGCCGGACCGTATTGAACACTGAAGCTTTCTTT.